This T cell receptor beta chain stems from a study of beta chain features in type 1 diabetes. Regarding this clone: Its antigen remains unidentified.

Findings and limits, study-wide: When Type 1 diabetes patients were examined, their TCRB CDR3s proved moderately but significantly shorter in all four CD4+ subsets. PCR might show a preference for shorter templates, equally across patients and controls. Diminished insertions and augmented deletions at VDJ junctions characterized type 1 diabetes patients. The study left unresolved whether HLA type influences TCRB rearrangement.

Without exception, sorted populations had purity beyond 95%. The germline V gene encodes CDR1 KGHSH and CDR2 LQKENI. The V and J ends lost 0 bases and 7 bases respectively, with 13 bases between them. This CDR3 spans 14 amino acids. Sequencing targeted expressed TCRB transcripts, as all isolated RNA had been reverse transcribed. Clones were sequenced by immunoSEQ multiplex PCR, and TCRdb holds only the in-frame ones, with some missing. The profile shows more than 550,000 clones, around 15% of them singletons. The receptor was isolated from a man aged 18-30 years with type 1 diabetes. Input material: naive CD4+ T cells from blood. This chain joins TRBV18 and TRBJ2-7; D is ambiguous. The CDR3 here is CASSPPGKGGEQYF. DNA for the CDR3: TGTGCCAGCTCACCACCGGGCAAAGGTGGGGAGCAGTACTTC.